One and the same sample provided the 13 T cell receptor beta chains below, sequenced in a study of blood T cell repertoires in COVID-19. The table came from immunoSEQ multiplex PCR; TCRdb's copy has only in-frame clones and leaves some out. Here the sample spans 350,000 or so clones, about 90% being singletons. Specimen: PBMCs or T cells enriched from blood (not recorded which). These receptor sequences come from a woman aged 25 to 45 who had recovered from COVID-19.

This clone was observed a few times. The rearrangement joins TRBV5-1 to TRBJ1-5; D perhaps matches TRBD1 (5 bases). Germline V gives CDR1 SGHRS, CDR2 YFSETQ. V lost 0 bases and J 6 bases, leaving 13 bases between the germline ends. The CDR3 sequence is 15 residues long. CDR3 bases: TGCGCCAGCAGCTTGGAGTGGGGGGGTAGTCAGCCCCAGCATTTT. Amino acids: CASSLEWGGSQPQHF.

This clone is a singleton in its sample. The chain couples TRBV4-3 to TRBJ2-2; 7 bases are a match to TRBD1. The J segment lost 5 bases and the V segment lost 4 bases, leaving 4 bases of the junction unmatched. The CDR3 sequence is 14 residues long. The germline V gene encodes CDR1 LGHNA and CDR2 YSLEER. The CDR3 DNA sequence: TGCGCCAGCAGCCCCGACAGGGCTACCGGGGAGCTGTTTTTT. Translated: CASSPDRATGELFF.

The J gene is TRBJ1-5, the V gene TRBV6-5; tentative D call: TRBD1 (6 bases). CDR1 is MNHEY and CDR2 is SVGAGI in the germline V gene. V lost 5 bases and J lost 2, with 10 bases in between. The CDR3 extends over 14 amino acids. The CDR3 nucleotides are TGTGCCAGCAGTCCCCGACAGGGCAATCAGCCCCAGCATTTT. Translated: CASSPRQGNQPQHF.

The chain recombines TRBV3-1 (or the pseudogene TRBV3-2) with TRBJ2-3, with 7 bases fitting TRBD1. After removal of 5 bases from V and 1 base from J, the junction contained 6 bases not matched to a gene. The germline V gene has CDR1 LGHDT and CDR2 YNNKEL (reference sequence). The CDR3 sequence is 15 residues long. The CDR3 sequence is CASSYRTGGTDTQYF. In nucleotides, the CDR3 is TGTGCCAGCAGCTACCGGACAGGAGGCACAGATACGCAGTATTTT.

V usage is TRBV11-2 and J usage is TRBJ1-3; D is unresolved. Germline lookup yields CDR1 SGHAT and CDR2 FQNNGV. The CDR3 has 12 amino acids. The V and J ends lost 1 base and 14 bases respectively, with 12 bases between them. CDR3 residues: CASSLGTPGLYF. CDR3 nucleotide sequence: TGTGCCAGCAGCTTAGGGACTCCGGGCCTATATTTT.

V and J are TRBV7-9 and TRBJ2-5; 7 bases fit TRBD1. CDR1 is SEHNR and CDR2 is FQNEAQ in the germline V gene (reference sequence). The CDR3 sequence is 15 residues long. J lost 3 bases, V lost 5 bases, and 9 bases had no gene match. CDR3 DNA: TGTGCCAGCAGCCACACCGGGACAGATAAAGAGACCCAGTACTTC. This encodes CASSHTGTDKETQYF.

This CDR3 is CASSQGGLAGEQYF. Here the CDR3 DNA reads TGTGCCAGCAGCCAAGGGGGACTAGCGGGGGAGCAGTACTTC. This chain uses TRBV3-1 (or the pseudogene TRBV3-2) with TRBJ2-7; 13 nucleotides line up with TRBD2. This CDR3 is built from 14 residues. Trimming took 1 base from V and 7 from J; bases not matched to a gene: 1. Germline V gene lookup returns CDR1 LGHDT and CDR2 YNNKEL (reference sequence).

The chain employs TRBV3-1 (or the pseudogene TRBV3-2) and TRBJ2-1; the match to TRBD2 covers 10 bases. The CDR3 extends over 17 amino acids. Germline-derived CDR1 and CDR2 are LGHDT and YNNKEL (reference sequence). Germline trimming cut 4 bases from V and 1 base from J; bases unmatched to any gene: 7. CDR3 in amino acids: CASSPNPGLASYNEQFF. The CDR3 coding sequence is TGTGCCAGCAGCCCCAACCCGGGACTAGCGTCCTACAATGAGCAGTTCTTC.

The V call is TRBV7-2, the J call TRBJ2-6; perhaps TRBD1 as D (5 bases). Germline-derived CDR1 and CDR2 are SGHTA and FQGNSA. CDR3 length equals 15 residues. Trimming cost V 1 base and J 4 bases, with 8 bases left between them. CDR3 sequence reads: CASSLGWTGANVLTF. The CDR3 DNA follows: TGTGCCAGCAGCTTAGGTTGGACAGGGGCCAACGTCCTGACTTTC.

V gene TRBV24-1 combines with J gene TRBJ2-3, with a tentative D call TRBD2 (7 bases). Germline assignment: CDR1 KGHDR and CDR2 SFDVKD. This CDR3 has 16 amino acids. V gave up 1 base and J gave up 1 base, with 11 bases separating them. The CDR3 DNA follows: TGTGCCACCAGTGATTTAGTGGGGGGGCGCACAGATACGCAGTATTTT. Protein product: CATSDLVGGRTDTQYF.

Remarks on this clone: Other nucleotide sequences in the sample specify the same CDR3. The chain carries TRBV5-8 and TRBJ2-7, with TRBD1 as a possible D gene (5 bases). The V end was cut by 2 bases, the J end by 7 bases, with 10 bases between. CDR3 length equals 12 residues. Germline V gives CDR1 SGHTS, CDR2 YDEGEE. CDR3 in DNA: TGTGCCAGCAGCTTTCTAGGGGTTGAGCAGTACTTC. Its protein is CASSFLGVEQYF.

The rearrangement uses TRBV19 and TRBJ1-4; 7 nucleotides align to TRBD1. J was trimmed by 8 bases and V by 7 bases; bases with no gene match: 10. The CDR3 contains 14 residues. The germline gives CDR1 LNHDA, CDR2 SQIVND (reference sequence). The CDR3 coding sequence is TGTGCCAGTATTCGGACAGGTTATGGGGAAAAACTGTTTTTT. Protein product: CASIRTGYGEKLFF. Full variable domain (remainder filled in from reference TRBV19 and TRBJ1-4): DGGITQSPKYLFRKEGQNVTLSCEQNLNHDAMYWYRQDPGQGLRLIYYSQIVNDFQKGDIAEGYSVSREKKESFPLTVTSAQKNPTAFYLCASIRTGYGEKLFFGSGTQLSVL.

The V and J genes are TRBV19 and TRBJ1-2; 8 bases align to TRBD1. Losses at the gene ends were 6 bases for V and 8 bases for J; bases not matched to a gene: 17. This CDR3 region has 16 residues. CDR1 LNHDA and CDR2 SQIVND come from the germline V gene (reference sequence). DNA of the CDR3: TGTGCCAGTAGCCCGGGGACAGGCAGGAGTTATAGCGGCTACACCTTC. Translation gives CASSPGTGRSYSGYTF.